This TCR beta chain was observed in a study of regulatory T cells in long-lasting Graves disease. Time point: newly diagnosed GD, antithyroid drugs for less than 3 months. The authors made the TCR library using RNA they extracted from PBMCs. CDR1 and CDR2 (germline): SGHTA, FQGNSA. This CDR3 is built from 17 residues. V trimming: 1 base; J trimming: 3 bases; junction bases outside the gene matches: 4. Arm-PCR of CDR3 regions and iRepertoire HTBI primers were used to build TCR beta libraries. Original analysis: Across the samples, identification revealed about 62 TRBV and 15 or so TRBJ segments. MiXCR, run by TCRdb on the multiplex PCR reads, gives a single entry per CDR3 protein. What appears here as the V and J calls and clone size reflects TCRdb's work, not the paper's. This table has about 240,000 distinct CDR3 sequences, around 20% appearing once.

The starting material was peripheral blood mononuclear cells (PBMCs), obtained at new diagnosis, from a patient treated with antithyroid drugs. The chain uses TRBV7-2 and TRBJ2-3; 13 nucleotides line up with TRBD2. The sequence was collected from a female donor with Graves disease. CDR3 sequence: CASSLEALAGGTDTQYF. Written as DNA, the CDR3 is TGTGCCAGCAGCTTAGAGGCACTAGCGGGGGGGACAGATACGCAGTATTTT. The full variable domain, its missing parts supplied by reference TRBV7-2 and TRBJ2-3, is GAGVSQSPSNKVTEKGKDVELRCDPISGHTALYWYRQSLGQGLEFLIYFQGNSAPDKSGLPSDRFSAERTGGSVSTLTIQRTQQEDSAVYLCASSLEALAGGTDTQYFGPGTRLTVL.